This T cell receptor (beta chain) is from a study of a mutant IDH1 vaccine in newly diagnosed glioma. Study-wide background: Treated patients, averaging approximately 40 years, were roughly 60% male and roughly 38% female. The earlier regimen, radiotherapy, temozolomide, or both, was most often both. Findings and caveats of the study: It was about 95% of patients that developed vaccine-induced immune responses. Among top peripheral T cell clonotypes, changes seemed unrelated to pseudoprogression.

Points on this clone: The target antigen is unknown.

This CDR3 region has 19 residues. V was pared by 5 bases and J by 4 bases, with 17 bases of the junction left unmatched. The V gene's germline CDR1 is SGHTA and CDR2 FQGTGA. Measured with immunoSEQ multiplex PCR; TCRdb has only the in-frame clones, and not every one. The data hold some 46,000 clones, with 85% to 95% observed a single time. The time point was: week 35, safety follow-up. It was 300 ug of mutant IDH1 20-mer peptide that made up each vaccine dose, given with topical imiquimod. This sequence originates from a man aged 50 to 59 with glioma. The chain couples TRBV7-3 to TRBJ2-6; 7 positions agree with TRBD1. The sequenced sample was PBMCs, obtained from a glioma patient whose treatment included an IDH1 peptide vaccine. The CDR3 coding sequence is TGTGCCAGCAGCAAAGGACACAGGGGAAAAAAGCCCGGGGCCAACGTCCTGACTTTC. Translation gives CASSKGHRGKKPGANVLTF.